Below, one T cell receptor (beta chain) is given with its context. Its antigen is unidentified. This record belongs to a study of OX40 agonist ivuxolimab in advanced cancers. Study-wide context: Recorded diagnoses for dose-escalation patients were hepatocellular carcinoma, melanoma, renal cell or head and neck cancer. Study results and limitations: CD8+ T cells showed, on average, more clonal expansion than CD4+ cells. Doses of 0.1 to 3.0 mg/kg were accompanied by clonal expansion of CD4+ and CD8+ blood T cells by week 6. Antigen specificity remained undetermined for the expanded peripheral T cells.

Only in-frame clones appear in the TCRdb table, and some are missing; sequencing was by immunoSEQ multiplex PCR. This table has about 48,000 clones, 85% appearing once. Germline CDR1 reads LNHDA; CDR2 reads SQIVND (reference sequence). The CDR3 contains 14 residues. V dropped 6 bases and J dropped 0 bases, with 12 bases sitting between them. This clonotype was sampled from an adult with an advanced solid tumor such as melanoma, head and neck, liver or kidney cancer. Specimen: CD4+ or CD8+ T cells sorted from blood, collected in a trial of the OX40 agonist ivuxolimab. The V gene is TRBV19, the J gene TRBJ2-7, with D possibly TRBD1 on 6 matching bases. The CDR3 coding sequence is TGTGCCAGTAGGATCACAGGGAGCTCCTACGAGCAGTACTTC. It specifies CASRITGSSYEQYF.